The TCR beta chain described here comes from a study of control samples from healthy donors and cancer patients. The germline V gene encodes CDR1 SNHLY and CDR2 FYNNEI. The CDR3 has 12 amino acids. V was pared by 6 bases and J by 3 bases, with 9 bases between. Produced via immunoSEQ multiplex PCR; TCRdb's table is partial and in-frame only. The data show 70,000 to 80,000 clones, with 70% to 90% seen just once and 1.9% held by the top ten. The chain couples TRBV2 to TRBJ2-7; no definite D call. The TCR comes from a woman aged 60-70 years with head and neck cancer. What was sequenced was PBMCs. In nucleotides, the CDR3 is TGTGCCAGCAGGATGGATGACTACGAGCAGTACTTC. This encodes CASRMDDYEQYF.